Presented here are 26 T cell receptor beta chains from one specimen sequenced in a study of T cell responses to AZD1222 COVID-19 vaccine (dated by TCRdb to 2020 to 2023). Per the publication, the time point label means: baseline before first vaccination. Library generation was performed with the immunoSEQ multiplex PCR assay. As stored in TCRdb, this immuneACCESS dataset retains in-frame rearrangements with V and J assigned. A fraction of the clones does not appear; measured against another copy, unresolved V genes explain less than half of the discrepancy, and the remainder lacks a known reason. The sample table lists about 86,000 clones, approximately 82% of them with a count of one. 21% of the sample comes from the top ten. The sample in question was peripheral blood, obtained on day 0 of AZD1222 vaccination. The receptors originated from an adult in good health.

The chain carries TRBV19 and TRBJ1-3; D not certain. The ends were cut back, 7 bases at V and 0 bases at J, with 10 bases in the middle. In germline, CDR1 is LNHDA, CDR2 SQIVND (reference sequence). The CDR3 is made up of 14 amino acids. As DNA, the CDR3 is TGTGCCAGTAACGGACTCAGCTCTGGAAACACCATATATTTT. Translated: CASNGLSSGNTIYF. Full variable domain (remainder filled in from reference TRBV19 and TRBJ1-3): DGGITQSPKYLFRKEGQNVTLSCEQNLNHDAMYWYRQDPGQGLRLIYYSQIVNDFQKGDIAEGYSVSREKKESFPLTVTSAQKNPTAFYLCASNGLSSGNTIYFGEGSWLTVV.

This clone has more than one count but fewer than ten. The chain carries TRBV24-1 and TRBJ2-1; maybe TRBD2 (6 bases). The CDR3 contains 18 residues. V gave up 3 bases and J gave up 8 bases, with 25 bases separating them. Germline V gene lookup returns CDR1 KGHDR and CDR2 SFDVKD. CDR3 coding DNA: TGTGCCACCAGTGATCCGACCCCTCAGGAGGGCCAGACTCATGAGCAGTTCTTC. Translating gives CATSDPTPQEGQTHEQFF.

The chain combines TRBV19 with TRBJ1-2, with no clear D. V shed 3 bases and J shed 4 bases, with 15 bases lying between them. This CDR3 has 15 amino acids. Germline V gene data show CDR1 as LNHDA and CDR2 as SQIVND (reference sequence). For the CDR3, the DNA is TGTGCCAGTAGTATCGCACCCAGGTGGGGCTATGGCTACACCTTC. It yields the protein CASSIAPRWGYGYTF.

The rearrangement uses TRBV5-1 and TRBJ1-5, with D tentatively TRBD1 (5 bases). This CDR3 has 15 amino acids. The V gene's germline CDR1 is SGHRS and CDR2 YFSETQ. Trimming pared 3 bases from V and 7 bases from J, leaving 17 bases between. The CDR3: CASSSQGGDGQPQHF. The CDR3 DNA reads TGCGCCAGCAGCTCCCAGGGCGGGGACGGACAGCCCCAGCATTTT.

The chain recombines TRBV28 with TRBJ1-3; tentatively, D is TRBD1 (6 bases). This CDR3 is built from 12 residues. Germline loops: CDR1 MDHEN, CDR2 SYDVKM. The DNA of the CDR3 is TGTGGTTGGTCAGGGGATGGAAACACCATATATTTT. Protein sequence: CGWSGDGNTIYF.

The chain recombines TRBV24-1 with TRBJ2-7; TRBD1 might be the D (5 bases). CDR1 is KGHDR and CDR2 is SFDVKD in the germline V gene. V was cut by 1 base and J by 2 bases, with 29 bases left in between. The CDR3 extends over 21 amino acids. The CDR3 bases are TGTGCCACCAGTGATTTACCCTGGGTTGCGTTTCCGCAGGGCCACCCCTACGAGCAGTACTTC. It encodes CATSDLPWVAFPQGHPYEQYF.

The chain uses TRBV3-1 (or the pseudogene TRBV3-2) and TRBJ2-1, with D tentatively TRBD2 (6 bases). The germline V and J ends were trimmed by 4 bases and 9 bases, with 10 bases remaining between them. Germline CDR1 LGHDT, CDR2 YNNKEL (reference sequence). The CDR3 covers 12 residues. The CDR3 protein is CASSPLAREQFF. Written as DNA, the CDR3 is TGTGCCAGCAGCCCACTAGCCCGTGAGCAGTTCTTC.

The chain is built from TRBV9 and TRBJ2-1; D not resolved. Trimming cost V 6 bases and J 0 bases, with 13 bases left between them. Germline CDR1 reads SGDLS; CDR2 reads YYNGEE. The CDR3 length is 15 residues. CDR3 amino acids: CASTLDSSSYNEQFF. In DNA form, the CDR3 reads TGTGCCAGCACCCTCGACTCAAGCTCCTACAATGAGCAGTTCTTC.

The chain uses TRBV12-5 and TRBJ2-5; D is unresolved. Per germline, CDR1 LGHNT and CDR2 FRNRAP. This CDR3 spans 12 amino acids. V shed 2 bases and J shed 9 bases, with 10 bases lying between them. The CDR3 DNA sequence: TGTGCTAGTGGTTTGCCCGGAATTGCCCAGTACTTC. Translated: CASGLPGIAQYF.

The chain has TRBV24-1 and TRBJ2-2; D is unresolved. V was pared by 5 bases and J by 7 bases, with 13 bases between. The CDR3 is made up of 14 amino acids. CDR1 and CDR2 from the germline V gene are KGHDR and SFDVKD. The CDR3 sequence: CATSGLSLGGELFF. The CDR3 DNA follows: TGTGCCACCAGTGGACTTAGCTTGGGCGGGGAGCTGTTTTTT.

The CDR3 coding sequence is TGTGCCAGCACCCTCCACCTCAGGGGGCGACCCAAAAACATTCAGTACTTC. Protein product: CASTLHLRGRPKNIQYF. This chain joins TRBV2 and TRBJ2-4; TRBD1 matches 8 bases. The germline V gene encodes CDR1 SNHLY and CDR2 FYNNEI. There are 17 residues in the CDR3. The ends lost 7 bases at V and 2 bases at J; junction bases unmatched: 13. Based on the CDR3 plus reference TRBV2 and TRBJ2-4, the full variable domain is EPEVTQTPSHQVTQMGQEVILRCVPISNHLYFYWYRQILGQKVEFLVSFYNNEISEKSEIFDDQFSVERPDGSNFTLKIRSTKLEDSAMYFCASTLHLRGRPKNIQYFGAGTRLSVL.

This clone showed up many times. The chain combines TRBV6-1 with TRBJ1-5; possible D gene TRBD1, 5 bases. V lost 6 bases and J 1 base, leaving 10 bases between the germline ends. Germline V CDR1 and CDR2: MNHNS, SASEGT. The length of the CDR3 is 14 residues. The CDR3 coding sequence is TGTGCCAGCAGGGATCAGGGAAGCAATCAGCCCCAGCATTTT. Its protein product is CASRDQGSNQPQHF.

The chain uses TRBV11-2 and TRBJ2-2; D not certain. CDR1 and CDR2 (germline): SGHAT, FQNNGV. V was cut by 5 bases and J by 6 bases, with 10 bases left in between. This CDR3 is 13 amino acids long. The CDR3 loop reads CASSPGSPGELFF. CDR3 bases: TGTGCCAGCAGCCCCGGATCGCCCGGGGAGCTGTTTTTT.

Only a few counts were recorded for this clone. The gene calls are TRBV5-1 and TRBJ2-7, with D possibly matching TRBD2 (5 bases). Germline assignment: CDR1 SGHRS and CDR2 YFSETQ. The CDR3 consists of 16 residues. Trimming removed 2 bases from V and 4 bases from J, with 19 bases in between. Here the CDR3 DNA reads TGCGCCAGCAGCTTCCAACCGGGGTTCGTGAGGTACGAGCAGTACTTC. This encodes CASSFQPGFVRYEQYF. Looking up the rest from reference TRBV5-1 and TRBJ2-7 gives the full variable domain: KAGVTQTPRYLIKTRGQQVTLSCSPISGHRSVSWYQQTPGQGLQFLFEYFSETQRNKGNFPGRFSGRQFSNSRSEMNVSTLELGDSALYLCASSFQPGFVRYEQYFGPGTRLTVT.

J is TRBJ2-3 and V is TRBV27; possibly TRBD2 for D (6 bases). CDR1 is MNHEY, CDR2 SMNVEV, per germline (reference sequence). This CDR3 is built from 15 residues. V lost 0 bases to trimming and J lost 4 bases, with 11 bases between them. For the CDR3, the DNA is TGTGCCAGCAGTTTATCGAAACTAGCCGCAGATACGCAGTATTTT. Amino acids: CASSLSKLAADTQYF.

J is TRBJ1-5 and V is TRBV15; D is ambiguous. Trimming shortened V by 5 bases and J by 3 bases, and 11 bases separated the two germline ends. The length of the CDR3 is 14 residues. CDR1 LNHNV and CDR2 YYDKDF come from the germline V gene (reference sequence). The CDR3 DNA follows: TGTGCCACCAGCCTAGTCCGCCCCAATCAGCCCCAGCATTTT. This gives the protein CATSLVRPNQPQHF.

The rearrangement links TRBV6-5 to TRBJ2-1; D gene uncertain. V lost 6 bases, J lost 8 bases, and 17 bases lay in between. The CDR3 sequence is 14 residues long. Germline V gene sequence: CDR1 MNHEY, CDR2 SVGAGI. The CDR3 region is CASRTRTTLDEQFF. CDR3 nucleotides: TGTGCCAGCAGAACCAGGACCACCTTGGATGAGCAGTTCTTC.

This sequence joins TRBV7-2 and TRBJ2-3, with no clear D. The CDR3 covers 15 residues. In germline, CDR1 is SGHTA, CDR2 FQGNSA. Trimming took 9 bases from V and 0 from J, leaving 16 bases between them. The CDR3 protein is CASHYWYSSTDTQYF. In DNA form, the CDR3 reads TGTGCCAGTCACTATTGGTATTCTAGCACAGATACGCAGTATTTT.

The sample holds one count of this clone. The CDR3 sequence is CASSLGRGDYGYTF. In nucleotides, the CDR3 is TGTGCCAGCAGCCTTGGACGGGGGGACTATGGCTACACCTTC. The rearrangement joins TRBV3-1 (or the pseudogene TRBV3-2) to TRBJ1-2, with D maybe TRBD1 (5 bases). The CDR3 length is 14 residues. Germline lookup yields CDR1 LGHDT and CDR2 YNNKEL (reference sequence). V was shortened by 4 bases and J by 3 bases, with 12 bases between the two germline ends.

The genes are TRBV27 and TRBJ2-1; 9 bases map to TRBD1. Looked up from germline, CDR1 is MNHEY and CDR2 is SMNVEV (reference sequence). The CDR3 is made up of 15 amino acids. With V trimmed by 3 bases and J by 8 bases, 8 bases remained unmatched. The CDR3 DNA follows: TGTGCCAGCAGTTTTATGGGACAGGGTATCTATGAGCAGTTCTTC. Translation: CASSFMGQGIYEQFF.

The table lists this clone with a count of one. The CDR3 nucleotides read TGTGCCAGCCGACTAGCGGGAGATCAGGGGTATAATGAGCAGTTCTTC. This gives the protein CASRLAGDQGYNEQFF. This sequence joins TRBV28 and TRBJ2-1; 12 bases fit TRBD2. This CDR3 has 16 amino acids. With V trimmed by 8 bases and J by 7 bases, 12 bases remained unmatched. Germline V gives CDR1 MDHEN, CDR2 SYDVKM.

This clone was found once. This chain joins TRBV19 and TRBJ2-1; no reliable D call. This CDR3 contains 13 residues. V dropped 3 bases and J dropped 8 bases, with 11 bases sitting between them. Germline CDR1 reads LNHDA; CDR2 reads SQIVND (reference sequence). The CDR3: CASSMGLGHEQFF. The CDR3 nucleotides read TGTGCCAGTAGTATGGGCTTGGGCCATGAGCAGTTCTTC.

The J gene is TRBJ1-5, the V gene TRBV5-1, with 9 bases fitting TRBD1. Trimming at V came to 4 bases and at J to 2 bases, leaving 4 bases not matched to a gene. The V gene's germline CDR1 is SGHRS and CDR2 YFSETQ. The CDR3 contains 15 residues. CDR3 bases: TGCGCCAGCAGCAGAACAGGGGGCGGCAATCAGCCCCAGCATTTT. The encoded protein is CASSRTGGGNQPQHF. Drawing the rest from reference TRBV5-1 and TRBJ1-5, the complete variable domain is KAGVTQTPRYLIKTRGQQVTLSCSPISGHRSVSWYQQTPGQGLQFLFEYFSETQRNKGNFPGRFSGRQFSNSRSEMNVSTLELGDSALYLCASSRTGGGNQPQHFGDGTRLSIL.

The V gene is TRBV19, the J gene TRBJ1-3, with D uncertain. With 3 bases removed from V and 1 base from J, the gap between germline ends came to 4 bases. This CDR3 is 13 amino acids long. The germline gives CDR1 LNHDA, CDR2 SQIVND (reference sequence). CDR3 sequence (DNA): TGTGCCAGTAGTATTAGGTCTGGAAACACCATATATTTT. Translated: CASSIRSGNTIYF.

This clone came up a few times. The V and J genes are TRBV2 and TRBJ2-5, with 9 nucleotides matching TRBD2. Losses at the gene ends were 8 bases for V and 5 bases for J; bases not matched to a gene: 15. Germline V gene lookup returns CDR1 SNHLY and CDR2 FYNNEI. The CDR3 totals 16 residues. CDR3 sequence: CASVAGGRLEDETQYF. Here the CDR3 DNA reads TGTGCCAGCGTGGCGGGAGGGCGGCTTGAAGACGAGACCCAGTACTTC. Full variable domain (remainder filled in from reference TRBV2 and TRBJ2-5): EPEVTQTPSHQVTQMGQEVILRCVPISNHLYFYWYRQILGQKVEFLVSFYNNEISEKSEIFDDQFSVERPDGSNFTLKIRSTKLEDSAMYFCASVAGGRLEDETQYFGPGTRLLVL.

In nucleotides, the CDR3 is TGTGCCAGCAGTAAAGATACCAGAGGGGCCATTAACTATGGCTACACCTTC. Translating it yields CASSKDTRGAINYGYTF. The V gene is TRBV27, the J gene TRBJ1-2, with D possibly being TRBD1 (5 bases). V dropped 5 bases and J dropped 1 base, with 20 bases sitting between them. This CDR3 has 17 amino acids. CDR1 is MNHEY, CDR2 SMNVEV, per germline (reference sequence).